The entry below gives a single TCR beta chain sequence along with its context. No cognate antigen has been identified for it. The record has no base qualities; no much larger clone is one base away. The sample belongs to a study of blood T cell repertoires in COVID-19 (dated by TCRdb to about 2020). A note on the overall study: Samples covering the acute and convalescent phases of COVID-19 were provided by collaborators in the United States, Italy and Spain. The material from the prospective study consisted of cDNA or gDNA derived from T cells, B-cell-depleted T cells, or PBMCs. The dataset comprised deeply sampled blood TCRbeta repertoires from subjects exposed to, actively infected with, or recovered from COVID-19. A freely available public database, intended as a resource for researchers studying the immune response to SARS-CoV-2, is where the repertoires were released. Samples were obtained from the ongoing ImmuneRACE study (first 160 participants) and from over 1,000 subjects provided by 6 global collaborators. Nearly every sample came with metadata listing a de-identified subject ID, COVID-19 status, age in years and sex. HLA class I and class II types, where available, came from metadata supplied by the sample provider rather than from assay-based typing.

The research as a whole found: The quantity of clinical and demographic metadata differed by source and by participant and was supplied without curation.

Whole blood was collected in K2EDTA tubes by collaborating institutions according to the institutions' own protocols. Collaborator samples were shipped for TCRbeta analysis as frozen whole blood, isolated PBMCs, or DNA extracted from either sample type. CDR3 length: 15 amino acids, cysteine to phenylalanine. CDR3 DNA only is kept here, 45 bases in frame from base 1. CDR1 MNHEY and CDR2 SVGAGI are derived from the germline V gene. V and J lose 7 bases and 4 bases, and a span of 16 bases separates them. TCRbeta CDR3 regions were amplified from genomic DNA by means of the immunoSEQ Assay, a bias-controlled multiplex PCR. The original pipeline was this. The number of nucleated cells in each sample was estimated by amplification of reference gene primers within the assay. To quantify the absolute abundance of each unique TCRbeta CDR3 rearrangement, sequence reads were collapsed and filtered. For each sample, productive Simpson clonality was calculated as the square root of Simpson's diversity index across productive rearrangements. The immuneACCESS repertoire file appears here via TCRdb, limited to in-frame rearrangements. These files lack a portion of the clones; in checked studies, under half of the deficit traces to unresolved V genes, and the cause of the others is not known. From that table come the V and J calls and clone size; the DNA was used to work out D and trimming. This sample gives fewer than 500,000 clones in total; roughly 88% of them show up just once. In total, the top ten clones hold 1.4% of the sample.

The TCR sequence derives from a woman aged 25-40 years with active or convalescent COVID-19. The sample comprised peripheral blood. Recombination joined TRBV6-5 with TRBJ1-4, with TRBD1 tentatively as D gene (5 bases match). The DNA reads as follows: TGTGCCAGCATCCCCCGGGGGGGACTTAATGAAAAACTGTTTTTT. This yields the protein CASIPRGGLNEKLFF.